The rows below give T cell receptor beta chains drawn from one sample of a study of blood T cells in healthy people across ages. TCRdb reprocessed the 5' RACE reads via MiXCR and lists one record per CDR3 protein. The sample shows around 700,000 distinct CDR3 sequences, around 25% of them seen only once. The sample was also reused in another study, on T cells of mothers and their children.

The sample was blood. All receptors derive from a boy between 10 and 17 years old in good health. The CDR3 runs from the conserved cysteine through the conserved F or W. A D gene is named only where the DNA matches it firmly. Expanded clones get a size class; other rows say once, few or many, or leave the size out.

len,abundance,j_gene,d_gene,v_gene,CDR3aa,CDR3nt
14,NA,TRBJ1-4,NA,TRBV11-2,CASSFGRTPEKLFF,TGTGCCAGCAGCTTTGGCAGAACGCCTGAAAAACTGTTTTTT
14,NA,TRBJ2-7,NA,TRBV20-1,CSARLATSSYEQYF,TGCAGTGCTAGACTAGCGACGAGCTCCTACGAGCAGTACTTC
13,NA,TRBJ2-7,TRBD1,TRBV20-1,CSAGDREPYEQYF,TGCAGTGCCGGGGACAGGGAACCCTACGAGCAGTACTTC
14,NA,TRBJ2-7,TRBD2,TRBV6-2/TRBV6-3,CASSYGLDGGEQYF,TGTGCCAGCAGTTACGGACTAGATGGGGGCGAGCAGTACTTC
12,few,TRBJ2-7,NA,TRBV21-1,CASSKGREGQYF,TGTGCCAGCAGCAAAGGGAGGGAGGGGCAGTACTTC
13,NA,TRBJ2-7,NA,TRBV27,CASSIGLNYEQYF,TGTGCCAGCAGTATCGGACTTAACTACGAGCAGTACTTC
14,NA,TRBJ2-4,TRBD2,TRBV7-2,CASRNSGGWDIQYF,TGTGCCAGCAGAAATAGCGGGGGATGGGACATTCAGTACTTC
15,NA,TRBJ2-7,TRBD1,TRBV6-2/TRBV6-3,CASRGTDNLSYEQYF,TGTGCCAGCAGGGGGACAGATAACCTCTCCTACGAGCAGTACTTC
13,NA,TRBJ2-1,TRBD1,TRBV12-3/TRBV12-4,CASRTGIGNEQFF,TGTGCCAGTAGGACAGGGATTGGCAATGAGCAGTTCTTC
19,NA,TRBJ1-6,NA,TRBV20-1,CSARDHASQSNSYNSPLHF,TGCAGTGCTAGAGATCACGCCAGCCAATCCAACTCCTATAATTCACCCCTCCACTTT
17,NA,TRBJ1-6,TRBD1,TRBV6-1,CASTRQGTSSYNSPLHF,TGTGCCAGCACCCGACAGGGGACAAGCTCCTATAATTCACCCCTCCACTTT
16,NA,TRBJ2-3,TRBD2,TRBV7-2,CASSWIAGGSTDTQYF,TGTGCCAGCAGCTGGATAGCGGGGGGAAGCACAGATACGCAGTATTTT
14,NA,TRBJ2-7,NA,TRBV7-6,CASSSWGPDYEQYF,TGTGCCAGCAGCTCCTGGGGCCCTGACTACGAGCAGTACTTC
17,few,TRBJ2-2,NA,TRBV5-1,CASSSRSSDLFPGELFF,TGCGCCAGCAGCTCACGATCCTCGGACCTCTTCCCCGGGGAGCTGTTTTTT
16,NA,TRBJ2-1,TRBD2,TRBV7-9,CASSLATSGSYNEQFF,TGTGCCAGCAGCTTAGCGACTAGCGGGAGCTACAATGAGCAGTTCTTC
17,few,TRBJ2-5,NA,TRBV21-1,CASSKGYGERPQETQYF,TGTGCCAGCAGCAAAGGGTATGGGGAACGGCCCCAAGAGACCCAGTACTTC
14,NA,TRBJ2-7,NA,TRBV9,CASSRHTGPYEQYF,TGTGCCAGCAGCCGGCATACAGGGCCCTACGAGCAGTACTTC
15,NA,TRBJ2-1,NA,TRBV7-9,CASRQWGVRYNEQFF,TGTGCCAGCAGACAATGGGGGGTTCGTTACAATGAGCAGTTCTTC
15,NA,TRBJ2-5,TRBD2,TRBV28,CASSNSGLAQETQYF,TGTGCCAGCAGTAACTCGGGACTAGCGCAAGAGACCCAGTACTTC
15,NA,TRBJ1-5,NA,TRBV20-1,CSARKIGDSNQPQHF,TGCAGTGCTAGAAAGATTGGGGATAGCAATCAGCCCCAGCATTTT
15,NA,TRBJ1-2,NA,TRBV7-9,CASSLATAANYGYTF,TGTGCCAGCAGCTTAGCGACAGCTGCTAACTATGGCTACACCTTC
15,NA,TRBJ2-7,NA,TRBV15,CATSRDMSASYEQYF,TGTGCCACCAGCAGAGATATGAGCGCGTCCTACGAGCAGTACTTC
12,few,TRBJ2-5,NA,TRBV29-1,CSVEAGQETQYF,TGCAGCGTTGAAGCAGGGCAAGAGACCCAGTACTTC
12,NA,TRBJ2-5,NA,TRBV6-1,CASSEWGETQYF,TGTGCCAGCAGTGAATGGGGAGAGACCCAGTACTTC
15,few,TRBJ2-7,NA,TRBV28,CASRPGTTSSYEQYF,TGTGCCAGCAGACCTGGGACCACCAGCTCCTACGAGCAGTACTTC
16,NA,TRBJ2-3,TRBD1,TRBV29-1,CSVGHRDREGADTQYF,TGCAGCGTTGGCCACCGGGACAGGGAGGGTGCAGATACGCAGTATTTT
14,many,TRBJ2-2,NA,TRBV6-6,CASTSGRDTGELFF,TGTGCCAGCACTTCGGGAAGGGACACCGGGGAGCTGTTTTTT
16,few,TRBJ2-2,TRBD1,TRBV5-1,CASSDKDRANTGELFF,TGCGCCAGCAGCGATAAGGACAGGGCGAACACCGGGGAGCTGTTTTTT
18,few,TRBJ2-5,TRBD2,TRBV5-5,CASSQEGLAAAYQETQYF,TGTGCCAGCAGCCAAGAGGGACTAGCGGCCGCCTACCAAGAGACCCAGTACTTC
14,NA,TRBJ2-7,NA,TRBV29-1,CSVVVWGADYEQYF,TGCAGCGTTGTTGTTTGGGGGGCTGATTACGAGCAGTACTTC
16,few,TRBJ1-2,NA,TRBV28,CASSSVGTRANYGYTF,TGTGCCAGCAGTTCGGTCGGGACACGGGCGAACTATGGCTACACCTTC
15,few,TRBJ1-2,TRBD1,TRBV7-9,CASTGPGGMDYGYTF,TGTGCCAGCACCGGACCAGGGGGCATGGACTATGGCTACACCTTC
14,NA,TRBJ2-7,NA,TRBV20-1,CSARRIANSYEQYF,TGCAGTGCTAGAAGGATAGCGAACTCCTACGAGCAGTACTTC